These T cell receptor beta chains were read from a single sample in a study of control samples from healthy donors and cancer patients. Data came from immunoSEQ multiplex PCR; TCRdb stores just in-frame clones and leaves some out. Of about 150,000 clones detected, about 93% appear once; the ten largest clones hold about 2.4%. The sample comprised blood. The receptor set was obtained from a man aged 50 or older in good health. Both conserved end residues are part of each CDR3. The D gene is left open where the match is weak.

TRBV6-1	TRBJ1-6	NA	CASSEQTGNNSPLHF	TGTGCCAGCAGTGAGCAAACAGGGAATAATTCACCCCTCCACTTT
TRBV9	TRBJ1-2	NA	CASSLQTGPDGYTF	TGTGCCAGCAGCCTCCAGACAGGCCCGGATGGCTACACCTTC
TRBV5-1	TRBJ2-2	TRBD2	CATRISGGNTGELFF	TGCGCCACCAGAATAAGCGGGGGGAACACCGGGGAGCTGTTTTTT
TRBV27	TRBJ2-1	TRBD2	CASSLGTSGYNEQFF	TGTGCCAGCAGTTTGGGAACTAGCGGATACAATGAGCAGTTCTTC
TRBV9	TRBJ1-1	NA	CASSPRAGSTEAFF	TGTGCCAGCAGCCCCAGGGCCGGGAGCACTGAAGCTTTCTTT
TRBV25-1	TRBJ2-7	NA	CASDSWFLRSTYEQYF	TGTGCCAGCGACAGTTGGTTCTTAAGAAGCACCTACGAGCAGTACTTC
TRBV28	TRBJ2-1	NA	CASRLISAYNEQFF	TGTGCCAGCAGGTTGATTTCAGCCTACAATGAGCAGTTCTTC
TRBV27	TRBJ2-7	TRBD1	CASSLGQGIHYEQYF	TGTGCCAGCAGTTTAGGACAGGGGATACACTACGAGCAGTACTTC
TRBV10-3	TRBJ2-7	TRBD1	CATLGQSSYEQYF	TGTGCCACCCTGGGACAGAGCTCCTACGAGCAGTACTTC
TRBV3-1/TRBV3-2	TRBJ2-7	NA	CASSQVWDTSYEQYF	TGTGCCAGCAGCCAAGTGTGGGACACCTCCTACGAGCAGTACTTC
TRBV5-1	TRBJ2-1	TRBD1	CASSLTGGSYNEQFF	TGCGCCAGCAGCTTAACAGGGGGGTCCTACAATGAGCAGTTCTTC
TRBV3-1/TRBV3-2	TRBJ2-4	NA	CASSQGLSLSPKNIQYF	TGTGCCAGCAGCCAAGGTCTCTCCCTCTCGCCCAAAAACATTCAGTACTTC
TRBV7-3	TRBJ2-5	NA	CASSLTRQETQYF	TGTGCCAGCAGCTTAACTCGACAAGAGACCCAGTACTTC
TRBV28	TRBJ2-1	TRBD2	CASSLFSGGYNEQFF	TGTGCCAGCAGTTTATTTAGCGGGGGCTACAATGAGCAGTTCTTC
TRBV9	TRBJ1-4	NA	CASSDRPGSEKLFF	TGTGCCAGCAGCGATCGGCCGGGCAGTGAAAAACTGTTTTTT
TRBV6-5	TRBJ2-1	NA	CASSKPYNEQFF	TGTGCCAGCTCTAAACCCTACAATGAGCAGTTCTTC
TRBV15	TRBJ1-6	NA	CATSEGGGNSPLHF	TGTGCCACCAGCGAAGGGGGAGGTAATTCACCCCTCCACTTT
TRBV5-1	TRBJ2-3	TRBD1	CASSSGQYTDTQYF	TGCGCCAGCAGCTCGGGACAGTACACAGATACGCAGTATTTT
TRBV5-1	TRBJ2-3	NA	CASSWDRNTDTQYF	TGCGCCAGCAGCTGGGACCGAAACACAGATACGCAGTATTTT
TRBV28	TRBJ2-7	NA	CASSLADYEQYF	TGTGCCAGCAGTTTGGCCGACTACGAGCAGTACTTC
TRBV5-1	TRBJ2-7	TRBD1	CASSLGQGYYEQYF	TGCGCCAGCAGCTTGGGACAGGGGTACTACGAGCAGTACTTC
TRBV6-5	TRBJ2-5	TRBD1	CASSYWQGAGETQYF	TGTGCCAGCAGTTACTGGCAGGGGGCAGGGGAGACCCAGTACTTC
TRBV7-8	TRBJ2-7	TRBD1	CASSFGQGYEQYF	TGTGCCAGCAGCTTCGGACAGGGCTACGAGCAGTACTTC
TRBV11-2	TRBJ2-5	NA	CASSLANLYQETQYF	TGTGCCAGCAGCTTAGCAAACCTTTACCAAGAGACCCAGTACTTC
TRBV3-1/TRBV3-2	TRBJ2-2	TRBD2	CASSQIFSGRAGELFF	TGTGCCAGCAGCCAGATCTTTAGCGGGAGGGCCGGGGAGCTGTTTTTT
TRBV4-1	TRBJ2-7	TRBD1	CASSQAQGADEQYF	TGCGCCAGCAGCCAAGCTCAGGGGGCTGACGAGCAGTACTTC
TRBV5-6	TRBJ2-7	NA	CASSSIYEQYF	TGTGCCAGCAGCTCCATCTACGAGCAGTACTTC
TRBV3-1/TRBV3-2	TRBJ2-3	TRBD2	CASRLTSGERDTQYF	TGTGCCAGCAGACTGACTAGCGGGGAGAGAGATACGCAGTATTTT
TRBV11-3	TRBJ1-1	NA	CASSLGSGSEAFF	TGTGCCAGCAGCTTAGGTTCGGGGTCTGAAGCTTTCTTT
TRBV3-1/TRBV3-2	TRBJ1-5	NA	CASSLGQSNQPQHF	TGTGCCAGCAGCTTAGGACAGAGCAATCAGCCCCAGCATTTT
TRBV20-1	TRBJ1-1	NA	CSGGPGTEAFF	TGCAGCGGGGGCCCGGGCACTGAAGCTTTCTTT
TRBV5-1	TRBJ1-3	NA	CASSLTGIGNTIYF	TGCGCCAGCAGCTTAACAGGGATTGGAAACACCATATATTTT
TRBV19	TRBJ1-2	NA	CASTKLRDANYGYTF	TGTGCCAGTACTAAACTCCGGGACGCTAACTATGGCTACACCTTC
TRBV19	TRBJ2-4	NA	CASSISPLAKNIQYF	TGTGCCAGTAGTATCTCCCCGCTAGCCAAAAACATTCAGTACTTC
TRBV6-4	TRBJ1-2	NA	CASSPTRANYGYTF	TGTGCCAGCAGTCCCACCAGGGCTAACTATGGCTACACCTTC
TRBV19	TRBJ2-1	NA	CASSGDYNEQFF	TGTGCCAGTAGCGGGGACTACAATGAGCAGTTCTTC
TRBV6-5	TRBJ2-2	TRBD2	CASSSTSGIGGELFF	TGTGCCAGCAGTTCGACTAGCGGGATCGGCGGGGAGCTGTTTTTT
TRBV27	TRBJ1-5	NA	CASSRTGNQPQHF	TGTGCCAGCAGTCGGACTGGAAATCAGCCCCAGCATTTT
TRBV29-1	TRBJ2-5	TRBD2	CSVLLTGAGFLQTQYF	TGCAGCGTCCTACTTACTGGAGCGGGATTCCTCCAGACCCAGTACTTC
TRBV7-3	TRBJ2-5	NA	CASSTLAQETQYF	TGTGCCAGCAGCACACTAGCTCAAGAGACCCAGTACTTC
TRBV6-1	TRBJ2-6	TRBD1	CASSEFGTGSANVLTF	TGTGCCAGCAGTGAATTCGGGACAGGGTCGGCCAACGTCCTGACTTTC
TRBV5-1	TRBJ1-2	TRBD1	CASSLRQGASYGYTF	TGCGCCAGCAGCTTGCGGCAGGGGGCGTCCTATGGCTACACCTTC
TRBV24-1	TRBJ2-1	TRBD2	CATSRPSGYNEQFF	TGTGCCACCAGTAGGCCTAGCGGTTACAATGAGCAGTTCTTC
TRBV7-9	TRBJ2-7	NA	CASSLVSGSGEQYF	TGTGCCAGCAGCTTAGTCTCCGGGAGTGGCGAGCAGTACTTC
TRBV28	TRBJ2-7	NA	CASSLTAYEQYF	TGTGCCAGCAGTTTAACGGCCTACGAGCAGTACTTC
TRBV24-1	TRBJ2-1	NA	CATSPAPGYEQFF	TGTGCCACCAGCCCAGCCCCGGGCTATGAGCAGTTCTTC
TRBV2	TRBJ2-5	TRBD2	CASTQTSGRGKTQYF	TGTGCCAGCACCCAGACTAGCGGGAGGGGGAAGACCCAGTACTTC
TRBV18	TRBJ2-1	NA	CASSPLPLRSSYNEQFF	TGTGCCAGCTCACCACTCCCATTACGGAGCTCCTACAATGAGCAGTTCTTC